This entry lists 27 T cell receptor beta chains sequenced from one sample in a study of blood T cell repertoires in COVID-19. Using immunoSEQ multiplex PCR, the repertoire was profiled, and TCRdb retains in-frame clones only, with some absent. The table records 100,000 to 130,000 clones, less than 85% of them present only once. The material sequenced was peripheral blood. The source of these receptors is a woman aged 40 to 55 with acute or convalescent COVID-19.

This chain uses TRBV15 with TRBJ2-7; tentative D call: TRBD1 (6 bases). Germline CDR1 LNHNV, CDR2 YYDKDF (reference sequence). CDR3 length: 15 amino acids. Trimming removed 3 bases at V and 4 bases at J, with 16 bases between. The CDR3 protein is CATSRGRQDRYEQYF. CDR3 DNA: TGTGCCACCAGCAGGGGACGACAGGATCGGTACGAGCAGTACTTC. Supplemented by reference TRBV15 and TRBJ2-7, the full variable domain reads DAMVIQNPRYQVTQFGKPVTLSCSQTLNHNVMYWYQQKSSQAPKLLFHYYDKDFNNEADTPDNFQSRRPNTSFCFLDIRSPGLGDTAMYLCATSRGRQDRYEQYFGPGTRLTVT.

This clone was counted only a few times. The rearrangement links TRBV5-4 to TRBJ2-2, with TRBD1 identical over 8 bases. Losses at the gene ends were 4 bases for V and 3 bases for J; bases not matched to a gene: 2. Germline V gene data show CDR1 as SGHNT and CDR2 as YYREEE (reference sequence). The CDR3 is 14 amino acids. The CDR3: CASSRGQDTGELFF. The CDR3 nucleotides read TGTGCCAGCAGCAGGGGACAGGACACCGGGGAGCTGTTTTTT.

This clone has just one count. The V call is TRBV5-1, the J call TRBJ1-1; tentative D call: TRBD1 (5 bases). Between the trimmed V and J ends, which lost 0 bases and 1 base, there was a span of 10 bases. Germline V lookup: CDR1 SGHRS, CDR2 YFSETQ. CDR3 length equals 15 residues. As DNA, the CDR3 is TGCGCCAGCAGCTTGGCGCAGGGAGGGAACACTGAAGCTTTCTTT. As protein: CASSLAQGGNTEAFF.

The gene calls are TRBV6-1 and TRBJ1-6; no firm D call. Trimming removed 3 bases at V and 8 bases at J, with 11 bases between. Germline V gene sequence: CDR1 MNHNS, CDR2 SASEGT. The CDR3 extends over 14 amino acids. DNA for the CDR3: TGTGCCAGCAGTGAGACTTTTGTGGATTCACCCCTCCACTTT. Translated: CASSETFVDSPLHF.

Here the CDR3 DNA reads TGTGCCAGCAGCCAATACACTGCGGGCAGCACAGATACGCAGTATTTT. Amino acid sequence: CASSQYTAGSTDTQYF. The J gene is TRBJ2-3, the V gene TRBV5-4; perhaps TRBD2 as D (5 bases). CDR1 is SGHNT and CDR2 is YYREEE in the germline V gene (reference sequence). This CDR3 has 16 residues. V shed 4 bases and J shed 0 bases, with 15 bases lying between them.

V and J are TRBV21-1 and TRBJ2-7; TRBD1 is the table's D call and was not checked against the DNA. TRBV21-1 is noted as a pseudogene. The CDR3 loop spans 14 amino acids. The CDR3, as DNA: TGTGCCAGCGGAAGGACAGGTGACCGTTACGAGCAGTACTTC. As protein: CASGRTGDRYEQYF.

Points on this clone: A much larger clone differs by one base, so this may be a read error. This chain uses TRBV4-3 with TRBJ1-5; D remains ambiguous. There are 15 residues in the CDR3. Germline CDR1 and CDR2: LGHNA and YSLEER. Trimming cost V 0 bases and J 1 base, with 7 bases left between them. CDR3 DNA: TGCGCCAGCAGCCAAGATTACGGGAGCAATCAGCCCCAGCATTTT. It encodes CASSQDYGSNQPQHF.

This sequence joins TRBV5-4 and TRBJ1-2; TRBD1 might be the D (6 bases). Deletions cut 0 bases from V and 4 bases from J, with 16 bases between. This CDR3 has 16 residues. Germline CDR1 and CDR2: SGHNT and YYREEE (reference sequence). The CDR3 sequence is CASSLAGQPPGYGYTF. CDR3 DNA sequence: TGTGCCAGCAGCTTGGCGGGACAACCCCCCGGCTATGGCTACACCTTC.

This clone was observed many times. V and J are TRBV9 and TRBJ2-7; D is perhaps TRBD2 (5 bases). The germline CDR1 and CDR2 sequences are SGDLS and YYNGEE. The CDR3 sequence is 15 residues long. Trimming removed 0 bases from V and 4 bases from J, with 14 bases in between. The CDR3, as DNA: TGTGCCAGCAGCGTAGAAGAGGCGGGCCCTTACGAGCAGTACTTC. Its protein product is CASSVEEAGPYEQYF.

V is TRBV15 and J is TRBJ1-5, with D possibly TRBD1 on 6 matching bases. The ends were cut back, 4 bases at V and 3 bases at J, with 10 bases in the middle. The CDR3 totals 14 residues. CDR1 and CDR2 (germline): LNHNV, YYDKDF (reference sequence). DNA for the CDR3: TGTGCCACCAGCATAGGACAGCTCAATCAGCCCCAGCATTTT. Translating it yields CATSIGQLNQPQHF.

The CDR3 coding sequence is TGTGCCAGTAGTATAGCCCGACAGGGGATCTACGAGCAGTACTTC. It yields the protein CASSIARQGIYEQYF. This sequence joins TRBV19 and TRBJ2-7, with TRBD1 matching 8 bases. The CDR3 runs to 15 residues. Germline V gene sequence: CDR1 LNHDA, CDR2 SQIVND (reference sequence). Trimming at V came to 1 base and at J to 3 bases, leaving 5 bases not matched to a gene. Filled out from reference TRBV19 and TRBJ2-7, the complete variable domain reads DGGITQSPKYLFRKEGQNVTLSCEQNLNHDAMYWYRQDPGQGLRLIYYSQIVNDFQKGDIAEGYSVSREKKESFPLTVTSAQKNPTAFYLCASSIARQGIYEQYFGPGTRLTVT.

CDR3 coding DNA: TGTGCCAGCAGTTCAGGACAGGGGGGAAGCACTGAAGCTTTCTTT. Its protein product is CASSSGQGGSTEAFF. V is TRBV27 and J is TRBJ1-1; 10 bases map to TRBD1. CDR1 is MNHEY and CDR2 is SMNVEV in the germline V gene (reference sequence). The length of the CDR3 is 15 residues. V dropped 4 bases and J dropped 4; count of bases not matched to a gene: 6.

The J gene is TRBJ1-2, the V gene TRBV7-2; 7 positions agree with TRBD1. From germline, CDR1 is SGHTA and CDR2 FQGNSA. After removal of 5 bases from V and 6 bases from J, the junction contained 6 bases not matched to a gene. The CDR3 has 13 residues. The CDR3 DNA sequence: TGTGCCAGCAGCACCATCGACAGGGATGGCTACACCTTC. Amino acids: CASSTIDRDGYTF.

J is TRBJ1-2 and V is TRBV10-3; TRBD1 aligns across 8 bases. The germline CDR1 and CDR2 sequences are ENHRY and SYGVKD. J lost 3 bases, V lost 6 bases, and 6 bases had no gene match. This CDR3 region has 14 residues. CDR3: CAIRGTGLHYGYTF. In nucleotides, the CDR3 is TGTGCCATCAGGGGGACAGGCTTGCACTATGGCTACACCTTC.

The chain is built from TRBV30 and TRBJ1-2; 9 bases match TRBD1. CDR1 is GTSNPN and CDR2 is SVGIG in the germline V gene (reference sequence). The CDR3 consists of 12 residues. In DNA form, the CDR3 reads TGTGGGGGGACAGGGAAATTTTATGGCTACACCTTC. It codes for CGGTGKFYGYTF.

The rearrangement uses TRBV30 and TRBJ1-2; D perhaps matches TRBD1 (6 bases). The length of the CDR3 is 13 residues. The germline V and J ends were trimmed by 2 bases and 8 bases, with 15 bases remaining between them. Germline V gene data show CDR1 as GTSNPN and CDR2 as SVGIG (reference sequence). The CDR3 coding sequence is TGTGCCTGGAGTATTGGGGGCGCCTGGGGCTACACCTTC. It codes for CAWSIGGAWGYTF. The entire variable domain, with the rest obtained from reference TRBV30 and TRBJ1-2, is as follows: SQTIHQWPATLVQPVGSPLSLECTVEGTSNPNLYWYRQAAGRGLQLLFYSVGIGQISSEVPQNLSASRPQDRQFILSSKKLLLSDSGFYLCAWSIGGAWGYTFGSGTRLTVV.

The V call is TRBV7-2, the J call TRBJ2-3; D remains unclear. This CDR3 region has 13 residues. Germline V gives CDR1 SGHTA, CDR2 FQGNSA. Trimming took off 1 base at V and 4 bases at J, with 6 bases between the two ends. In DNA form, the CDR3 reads TGTGCCAGCAGCTTAGGGCAGTCAGATACGCAGTATTTT. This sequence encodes CASSLGQSDTQYF.

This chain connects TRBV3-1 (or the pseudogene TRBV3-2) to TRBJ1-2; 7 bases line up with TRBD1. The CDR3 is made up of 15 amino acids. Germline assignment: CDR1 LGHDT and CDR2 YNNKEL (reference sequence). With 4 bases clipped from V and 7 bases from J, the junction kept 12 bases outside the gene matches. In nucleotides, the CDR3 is TGTGCCAGCAGCCTTCGGGACAGCCCGCGAAGTGGCTACACCTTC. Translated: CASSLRDSPRSGYTF.

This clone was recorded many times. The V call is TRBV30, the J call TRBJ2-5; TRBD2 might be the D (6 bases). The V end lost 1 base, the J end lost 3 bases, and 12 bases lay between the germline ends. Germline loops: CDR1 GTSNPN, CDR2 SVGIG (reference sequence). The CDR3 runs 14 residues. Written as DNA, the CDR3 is TGTGCCTGGAGTGGTAGCGGAGGCGAAGAGACCCAGTACTTC. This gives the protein CAWSGSGGEETQYF. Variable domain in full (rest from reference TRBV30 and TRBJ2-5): SQTIHQWPATLVQPVGSPLSLECTVEGTSNPNLYWYRQAAGRGLQLLFYSVGIGQISSEVPQNLSASRPQDRQFILSSKKLLLSDSGFYLCAWSGSGGEETQYFGPGTRLLVL.

The CDR3, as DNA: TGTGCCAGCACCCTTCAATGGCGGGGGGGCTTCGAGACCCAGTACTTC. It translates to CASTLQWRGGFETQYF. The rearrangement links TRBV6-4 to TRBJ2-5; 9 positions match TRBD2. Trimming cost V 7 bases and J 5 bases; bases outside gene matches: 14. The length of the CDR3 is 16 residues. Germline V gene sequence: CDR1 MRHNA, CDR2 SNTAGT.

The DNA of the CDR3 is TGTGCCAGCAACGAGGGTTTCGGTGGCTACACCTTC. Encoded protein: CASNEGFGGYTF. The chain links TRBV2 to TRBJ1-2; D gene uncertain. There are 12 residues in the CDR3. Trimming took 7 bases from V and 7 from J, leaving 13 bases between them. Germline loops: CDR1 SNHLY, CDR2 FYNNEI.

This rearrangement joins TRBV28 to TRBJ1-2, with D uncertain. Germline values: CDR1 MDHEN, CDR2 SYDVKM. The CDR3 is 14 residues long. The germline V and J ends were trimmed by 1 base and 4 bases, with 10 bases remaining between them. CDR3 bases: TGTGCCAGCAGTTTATTAGTACAGTCCTATGGCTACACCTTC. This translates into CASSLLVQSYGYTF.

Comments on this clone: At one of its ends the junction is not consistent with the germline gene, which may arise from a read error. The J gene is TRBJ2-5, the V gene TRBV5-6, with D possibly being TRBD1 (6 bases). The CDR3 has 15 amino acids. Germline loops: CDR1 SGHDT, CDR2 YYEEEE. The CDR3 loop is CASSLGVGAQGTQYF. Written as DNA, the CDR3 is TGTGCCAGCAGCTTGGGGGTGGGGGCGCAAGGGACCCAGTACTTC.

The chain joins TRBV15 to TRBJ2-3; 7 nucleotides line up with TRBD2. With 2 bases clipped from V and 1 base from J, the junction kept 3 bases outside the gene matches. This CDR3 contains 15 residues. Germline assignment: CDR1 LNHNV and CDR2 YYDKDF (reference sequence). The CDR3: CATSRLSGGTDTQYF. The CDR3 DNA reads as TGTGCCACCAGCAGACTCAGCGGGGGCACAGATACGCAGTATTTT. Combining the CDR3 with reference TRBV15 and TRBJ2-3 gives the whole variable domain DAMVIQNPRYQVTQFGKPVTLSCSQTLNHNVMYWYQQKSSQAPKLLFHYYDKDFNNEADTPDNFQSRRPNTSFCFLDIRSPGLGDTAMYLCATSRLSGGTDTQYFGPGTRLTVL.

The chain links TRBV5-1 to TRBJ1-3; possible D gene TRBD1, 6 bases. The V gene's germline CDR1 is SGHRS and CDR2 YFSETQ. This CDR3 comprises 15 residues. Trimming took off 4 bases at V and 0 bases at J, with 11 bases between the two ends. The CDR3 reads CASSPGASSGNTIYF. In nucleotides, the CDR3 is TGCGCCAGCAGCCCAGGGGCAAGCTCTGGAAACACCATATATTTT.

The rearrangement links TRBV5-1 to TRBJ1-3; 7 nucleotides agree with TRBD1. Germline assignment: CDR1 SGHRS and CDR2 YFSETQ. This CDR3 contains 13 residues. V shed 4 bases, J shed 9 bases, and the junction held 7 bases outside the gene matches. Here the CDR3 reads CASSEGASGTIYF. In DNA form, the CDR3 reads TGCGCCAGCAGCGAGGGGGCTTCGGGCACCATATATTTT.

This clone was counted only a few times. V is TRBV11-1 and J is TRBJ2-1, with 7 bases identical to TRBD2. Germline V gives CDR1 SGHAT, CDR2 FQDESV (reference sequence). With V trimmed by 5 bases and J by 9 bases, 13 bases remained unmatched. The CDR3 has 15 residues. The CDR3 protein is CASSPLLASLSEQFF. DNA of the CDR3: TGTGCCAGCAGCCCTTTACTAGCGTCGTTGAGTGAGCAGTTCTTC.